This T cell receptor (beta chain) was obtained from a study of blood T cell repertoires in COVID-19. The repertoire was sequenced with immunoSEQ multiplex PCR; TCRdb's copy has only in-frame clones and lacks some. This table holds about 220,000 clones, approximately 90% found once. Participants' reported clinical history set cohort assignment. Deletions cut 7 bases from V and 0 bases from J, with 8 bases between. Germline loops: CDR1 MNHEY, CDR2 SMNVEV (reference sequence). This CDR3 comprises 13 residues. The TCR comes from a woman between 18 and 29 years old in a cohort exposed to, infected with or recovered from COVID-19 (not recorded which). The J gene is TRBJ2-3, the V gene TRBV27, with a weak D call TRBD1 (5 bases). Sequenced input: PBMCs or T cells enriched from blood (not recorded which). CDR3 residues: CASKDSSTDTQYF. DNA for the CDR3: TGTGCCAGCAAAGACAGTAGCACAGATACGCAGTATTTT.